Included here is one T cell receptor beta chain sequence, with context. The entry originates in a study of patients and donors after allogeneic stem cell transplantation. TCRdb re-derived calls from the RT-PCR reads in MiXCR, one entry per CDR3 protein. The sample lists about a million distinct CDR3 sequences, about a sixth occurring once. The receptor's source is a human donor who was either an allogeneic HSCT recipient or a stem cell or donor lymphocyte infusion donor (not recorded which). It is not recorded whose cells these are; they may come from a transplant donor. The sequenced material came from blood, either unsorted or a sorted T cell fraction (not recorded which).

CDR3 in amino acids: CASSSGQGRDTQYF. Written as DNA, the CDR3 is TGTGCCAGCAGCTCCGGACAGGGGAGAGATACGCAGTATTTT. The chain couples TRBV7-2 to TRBJ2-3, with 9 bases that match TRBD1. This CDR3 has 14 amino acids. Losses at the gene ends were 4 bases for V and 5 bases for J; bases not matched to a gene: 4. Germline CDR1 reads SGHTA; CDR2 reads FQGNSA.